This entry lists 20 T cell receptor beta chains sequenced from one sample in a study of technical replicates of blood from a handful of donors. Sequencing used immunoSEQ multiplex PCR; TCRdb keeps in-frame clones, though not all of them. The sample gives approximately 90,000 clones, 95% of which show up once; approximately 0.26% is in the top ten. Material: T cells isolated from PBMCs. These receptors all come from a human donor in good health.

The sample holds one count of this clone. The rearrangement links TRBV5-1 to TRBJ2-1; 7 nucleotides agree with TRBD2. The CDR3 consists of 15 residues. V trimming: 1 base; J trimming: 15 bases; junction bases outside the gene matches: 16. The germline V gene encodes CDR1 SGHRS and CDR2 YFSETQ. The CDR3 is CASSLSGRGDLHRFF. As DNA, the CDR3 is TGCGCCAGCAGCTTGTCGGGACGGGGGGACCTACATCGGTTCTTC. The full variable domain, with the rest looked up from reference TRBV5-1 and TRBJ2-1, is KAGVTQTPRYLIKTRGQQVTLSCSPISGHRSVSWYQQTPGQGLQFLFEYFSETQRNKGNFPGRFSGRQFSNSRSEMNVSTLELGDSALYLCASSLSGRGDLHRFFGPGTRLTVL.

The rearrangement joins TRBV9 to TRBJ1-2, with 9 bases that match TRBD1. The CDR3 has 14 amino acids. V was clipped by 4 bases and J by 6 bases; unmatched bases: 7. CDR1 and CDR2 from the germline V gene are SGDLS and YYNGEE. CDR3 nucleotides: TGTGCCAGCAGCACCCGACAGGGGGGAAATGGCTACACCTTC. The encoded protein is CASSTRQGGNGYTF.

The chain links TRBV6-5 to TRBJ2-3; tentative D call: TRBD1 (6 bases). CDR1 and CDR2 from the germline V gene are MNHEY and SVGAGI. The CDR3 has 15 amino acids. The V gene lost 6 bases and the J gene lost 8 bases, with 21 bases spanning the gap. CDR3 protein: CASSTLPGTPLTQYF. The CDR3 DNA reads as TGTGCCAGCAGCACCCTTCCCGGGACACCACTTACGCAGTATTTT.

The chain's CDR3 is CASRIASNEQYF. The CDR3 bases are TGTGCCAGCAGAATCGCGAGTAACGAGCAGTACTTC. The gene calls are TRBV6-1 and TRBJ2-7; no clear D gene. The ends were cut back, 6 bases at V and 5 bases at J, with 11 bases in the middle. Germline V gives CDR1 MNHNS, CDR2 SASEGT. The CDR3 has 12 residues.

This clone was detected once. The chain combines TRBV4-2 with TRBJ2-7, with 11 bases lining up with TRBD2. This CDR3 is built from 16 residues. The V segment lost 0 bases and the J segment 6 bases; nucleotides outside the gene matches: 7. From germline, CDR1 is LGHNA and CDR2 YNFKEQ. The CDR3 DNA follows: TGTGCCAGCAGCCAAGAAGTACTAGCGGGAGACCGCGAGCAGTACTTC. This translates into CASSQEVLAGDREQYF.

This chain links TRBV5-5 with TRBJ1-1; D uncertain. V lost 3 bases and J lost 3, with 9 bases in between. Germline assignment: CDR1 SGHKS and CDR2 YYEKEE (reference sequence). This CDR3 comprises 13 residues. CDR3 sequence reads: CASSYTDYTEAFF. The DNA for the CDR3 is TGTGCCAGCAGCTACACCGATTACACTGAAGCTTTCTTT.

The genes are TRBV27 and TRBJ2-1; D call uncertain. V was cut by 4 bases and J by 5 bases, with 9 bases left in between. Germline V gene sequence: CDR1 MNHEY, CDR2 SMNVEV (reference sequence). The CDR3 extends over 13 amino acids. The CDR3: CASSSQLDNEQFF. The DNA for the CDR3 is TGTGCCAGCAGTTCCCAACTGGACAATGAGCAGTTCTTC.

This chain links TRBV11-2 with TRBJ2-7; 8 nucleotides line up with TRBD1. The germline V gene encodes CDR1 SGHAT and CDR2 FQNNGV. The V and J ends lost 5 bases and 2 bases, in that order; junction bases with no gene match: 11. The CDR3 contains 16 residues. The CDR3 nucleotides are TGTGCCAGCAGCGTATCAGGGGGCCCCGGAACCTACGAGCAGTACTTC. Its protein is CASSVSGGPGTYEQYF.

The V call is TRBV2, the J call TRBJ1-5; a possible D gene is TRBD1 (5 bases). Trimming pared 8 bases from V and 5 bases from J, leaving 13 bases between. The CDR3 totals 13 residues. Looked up from germline, CDR1 is SNHLY and CDR2 is FYNNEI. This CDR3 reads CASVRQNHQPQHF. CDR3 nucleotides: TGTGCCAGCGTACGACAGAACCATCAGCCCCAGCATTTT.

The chain has TRBV7-9 and TRBJ2-2; TRBD1 might be the D (5 bases). CDR1 is SEHNR and CDR2 is FQNEAQ in the germline V gene (reference sequence). CDR3 length: 17 amino acids. Trimming took 1 base from V and 5 from J, leaving 17 bases between them. The CDR3 reads CASSLGAPTARTGELFF. The CDR3 DNA reads TGTGCCAGCAGCTTAGGGGCCCCGACAGCTCGGACCGGGGAGCTGTTTTTT.

The table lists this clone with a count of one. This sequence joins TRBV7-9 and TRBJ1-1; 10 bases agree with TRBD1. Germline-derived CDR1 and CDR2 are SEHNR and FQNEAQ (reference sequence). CDR3 length: 14 residues. The ends lost 4 bases at V and 10 bases at J; junction bases unmatched: 9. The CDR3 DNA reads as TGTGCCAGCAGCTCCGACCGGGACAGGGGTTTAGCTTTCTTT. Its translation is CASSSDRDRGLAFF.

V and J are TRBV6-1 and TRBJ2-5; 9 bases match TRBD1. The J segment lost 1 base and the V segment lost 7 bases, leaving 4 bases of the junction unmatched. This CDR3 has 14 amino acids. Germline V lookup: CDR1 MNHNS, CDR2 SASEGT. The CDR3: CASIRDRVQETQYF. The CDR3 nucleotides read TGTGCCAGCATCCGGGACAGGGTCCAAGAGACCCAGTACTTC.

The chain joins TRBV12-5 to TRBJ1-5; maybe TRBD1 (5 bases). The CDR3 sequence is 15 residues long. CDR1 is LGHNT, CDR2 FRNRAP, per germline. The V end was cut by 7 bases, the J end by 2 bases, with 15 bases between. The DNA for the CDR3 is TGTGCTAGTGTGGTGGGGGGAGCCGGCAATCAGCCCCAGCATTTT. Translation gives CASVVGGAGNQPQHF.

In DNA, the CDR3 is TGTGCCAGCAACCGACAGGGTTCGTACTTC. Its translation is CASNRQGSYF. V is TRBV6-9 and J is TRBJ2-4; 7 nucleotides line up with TRBD1. Germline V gene sequence: CDR1 MNHGY, CDR2 SVAAGI. This CDR3 contains 10 residues. J lost 15 bases, V lost 7 bases, and 6 bases had no gene match.

This chain uses TRBV6-5 with TRBJ1-1, with 9 bases that match TRBD1. Germline lookup yields CDR1 MNHEY and CDR2 SVGAGI. V lost 6 bases, J lost 3 bases, and 5 bases stayed unmatched. This CDR3 has 14 residues. The CDR3: CASREHRGHTEAFF. The CDR3 DNA sequence: TGTGCCAGCAGGGAACACAGGGGGCACACTGAAGCTTTCTTT.

The genes are TRBV4-1 and TRBJ2-1; TRBD2 is a possible D gene (5 bases). The germline V and J ends were trimmed by 2 bases and 4 bases, with 15 bases remaining between them. CDR3 length: 16 amino acids. Germline V CDR1 and CDR2: MGHRA, YSYEKL. CDR3 sequence: CASSQLDLLAYNEQFF. DNA for the CDR3: TGCGCCAGCAGCCAACTGGACTTACTCGCATACAATGAGCAGTTCTTC.

This rearrangement joins TRBV5-4 to TRBJ2-5; weak D call: TRBD1 (5 bases). The CDR3 is 13 residues long. Germline values: CDR1 SGHNT, CDR2 YYREEE (reference sequence). Trimming pared 4 bases from V and 3 bases from J, leaving 10 bases between. In DNA form, the CDR3 reads TGTGCCAGCAGCCCCTGGGGCGAAGAGACCCAGTACTTC. Translation gives CASSPWGEETQYF.

The CDR3 coding sequence is TGTGCCAGCAGTTTATTTGGGACAGGGGTCGACGAGCAGTACTTC. It encodes CASSLFGTGVDEQYF. The chain links TRBV27 to TRBJ2-7; 10 bases are shared with TRBD1. The germline V gene has CDR1 MNHEY and CDR2 SMNVEV (reference sequence). With 1 base clipped from V and 5 bases from J, the junction kept 5 bases outside the gene matches. This CDR3 spans 15 amino acids.

The chain's CDR3 is CASSLSRVNEQFF. CDR3 nucleotides: TGTGCCAGCAGTTTATCCAGGGTCAATGAGCAGTTCTTC. This chain joins TRBV27 and TRBJ2-1; D is possibly TRBD1 (5 bases). The germline gives CDR1 MNHEY, CDR2 SMNVEV (reference sequence). There are 13 residues in the CDR3. The V end lost 0 bases, the J end lost 6 bases, and 6 bases lay between the germline ends.

The J gene is TRBJ1-2, the V gene TRBV5-4, with 7 bases lining up with TRBD1. The length of the CDR3 is 15 residues. With V trimmed by 2 bases and J by 5 bases, 9 bases remained unmatched. CDR1 is SGHNT and CDR2 is YYREEE in the germline V gene (reference sequence). The CDR3 bases are TGTGCCAGCAGCTTTAAGGAGACAGGGCGGTATGGCTACACCTTC. Its translation: CASSFKETGRYGYTF.